This TCR beta chain was obtained from a study of cytomegalovirus exposure and HLA in healthy donors (dated by TCRdb to 2015 to 2018). About the full investigation: In an earlier analysis of around 540 of the donors, 250 to 300 Gb of sequence data and about 110 million unique TCR beta sequences from 150 million to 200 million T cells were reported. An early release that covered fewer than 750 HLA-typed donors contained about 300 gigabases of sequencing data and some 87 million unique TCR sequences. Of the roughly 400 genotyped donors, about 80% fell in the genetic ancestry cluster associated with self-reported Caucasian donors. The study was designed to test whether signatures of past pathogen exposure could be identified by cataloging public T cell receptors. Using immunosequencing, the study profiled T cell repertoires from 640 or so subjects and related those repertoires to cytomegalovirus serostatus. In addition to the first cohort of around 670 subjects, a separate validation cohort of 120 different subjects was used. To predict cytomegalovirus infection status, the study combined high-throughput TCR immunosequencing, statistical association of individual TCRs with disease status, and machine learning. To study patterns of TCR occurrence, a later analysis re-analyzed previously published TCR beta repertoires from around 670 donors and added high-resolution HLA genotyping. Rather than using new phenotypic data, the later analysis identified candidate immune exposures from TCR beta sequences and from how often those sequences occurred across donors. An earlier analysis of about 620 of the donors applied high-throughput TCR beta sequencing to assess whether each TCR beta V gene segment acted as functional or pseudogenic. Donor age, sex, ethnicity and CMV serostatus were compiled alongside the repertoire data. A later genetic analysis used genome-wide SNP genotypes for about 65% of the 666 donors, treating that subset as a discovery cohort. Every discovery cohort repertoire had been produced on one sequencing platform. HLA typing covered class I and class II loci at four-digit resolution. Typing coverage varied by locus: roughly 620-640 donors for A, B, C, DRB1 and DQB1; around 560 for DQA1; around 610 for DPA1; 400 to 480 for DPB1. Several DR-DQ haplotypes were handled as single units for association and clustering because linkage in the cohort was strong. Across about 370 genotyped donors of the cohort, an average of about 240,000 unique TCR beta nucleotide sequences per donor were sequenced, and around 19% of those sequences were non-productive. Overall study results and their limits: In a later genetic analysis, a missense DCLRE1C variant was associated with V-gene and J-gene trimming of TCR beta chains, and the association was replicated in an independent cohort. According to a later analysis, parvovirus B19, influenza, CMV and Epstein-Barr virus appeared linked to several top co-occurrence clusters. The authors suggested that the approach could potentially be generalized to other disease states and immunological phenotypes. At a false discovery rate of 0.05, a later analysis linked roughly 17,000 TCR beta sequences to specific HLA alleles. The cohort was sequenced for TCR beta chains only, and without alpha or paired-chain data the features that could be detected were limited. According to a later genetic analysis, donors in an Asian-associated ancestry cluster had fewer N-insertions in productive TCRs than the approximately 670-donor mean. Linkage disequilibrium might explain the correlated functional status among segregating V segments, but an unknown experimental factor could not be excluded. Compared with equally common non-associated chains, HLA-associated TCR beta chains in a later analysis were more clonally expanded and had lower generation probabilities. Roughly uniform sequencing depth across donors was assumed in presence/absence analyses, although this assumption may not hold. Because some donors lacked HLA typing at each locus, the association tests relied only on the typed subset. According to a later analysis, TCR association rates differed among HLA loci, with DRB1 alleles showing the most associated TCRs and HLA-C alleles showing the fewest. The classifier was reported to diagnose cytomegalovirus status with high specificity and sensitivity in both the original and validation cohorts. A further reported finding was that TCR beta sequences accurately predicted the HLA-A and HLA-B alleles for most subjects in the first cohort. About 17 rarely observed V segments, including chromosome 9 orphons, were excluded from the earlier analysis of about 610 of the donors because counts were too low. A few of the identified cytomegalovirus-associated TCR beta chains were confirmed in vitro to be specific for cytomegalovirus antigens. When HLA alleles, especially DR and DQ, strongly co-occurred, TCR associations were difficult to assign to individual alleles. In a later analysis, most CMV-associated TCR beta chains were found to appear HLA-restricted, with HLA associations seemingly driven largely by CMV exposure. Most TCR sequences were observed very rarely across donors, whereas some public TCRs were present in many individuals. Some IMGT-functional V segments, including TRBV6-2 and TRBV6-3, could not be distinguished by the 87-base-pair reads and were therefore excluded. Broadly in line with IMGT annotations, most TCR beta V segments showed up in productive rearrangements about 87% or about 30% of the time in an earlier analysis of about 500 of the donors. A total of fewer than 200 TCR beta chains were listed by the study as associated with cytomegalovirus. The only immune exposure information available for the cohort was CMV serostatus. A group of highly shared sequence variants was considered likely to be a technical artifact of the sequencing pipeline.

The library came from the immunoSEQ multiplex PCR assay. The multiplex PCR relied on a mix of 60 forward primers for TCR Vbeta segments and 13 reverse primers for TCR Jbeta segments. Amplification of the CDR3 region of rearranged TCR beta genes was performed with a multiplex PCR assay on genomic DNA. On the Illumina HiSeq System, the amplified TCR beta libraries were sequenced as 87-base-pair reads. The paper's processing steps were these. A later analysis counted about 80 million unique TCR beta chains across the 700 or so repertoires, and about 10 million of these chains were shared by at least two donors. Raw reads were error-corrected and collapsed into unique sequences by a nearest-neighbor algorithm in which closely related sequences were merged to remove PCR and sequencing errors. Alignment of CDR3 sequences to IMGT reference sequences was used to assign V, D and J gene segments. Each retained sequence needed at least a six-nucleotide match to both a V gene segment and a J gene segment. A rearrangement counted as productive if the CDR3 had no stop codons and remained in frame with V and J, and every other rearrangement counted as non-productive. Following IMGT convention, CDR3 was defined as the stretch from the second conserved V-encoded cysteine up to the conserved J-encoded phenylalanine. Sequences without an unambiguous match to a single V gene segment were excluded from the earlier analysis of almost 600 of the donors. An earlier analysis of fewer than 750 of the donors called V segments functional above 56.7% productive rearrangements and segregating when the between-donor standard deviation exceeded 5%. A statistical classification framework was built for diagnosing cytomegalovirus status from the catalog of TCR beta chain sequences. A later analysis assigned V and J genes by comparing TCR nucleotide sequences with IMGT/GENE-DB human TR gene sequences. Using the TCRdist pipeline, a later analysis assigned CDR3 sequences along with most-parsimonious VDJ recombination scenarios. In a later analysis, each TCR beta chain was defined by its CDR3 amino acid sequence together with its V-gene family, and reads without a unique V-gene family were excluded. As a way to deal with suspected cross-contamination and a sequencing artifact, a later analysis dropped nearly 600 nucleotide sequences that were highly shared and had low generation probability. A later analysis calculated a clonal expansion index for each public chain from normalized within-repertoire ranks of inferred template counts. In a later analysis, generation probabilities were computed with a VDJ recombination model fitted to out-of-frame rearrangements, and the resulting probabilities were checked against IGoR. In a later analysis, TCR-TCR, TCR-HLA and TCR-CMV co-occurrence was scored with hypergeometric tests, and a repertoire-size bias correction was applied to TCR pairs. False discovery rates were estimated in a later analysis by permuting HLA or CMV assignments 20 times. In a later analysis, co-occurring TCRs were grouped using DBSCAN, with TCRdist sequence similarity added in when clustering inside HLA-allele-positive subsets. Repertoires with fewer than 30,000 or more than 120,000 public chains, plus five repertoires with anomalous nucleotide sharing, were excluded from co-occurrence clustering. TCRdb stores this immuneACCESS table with in-frame sequences only. Part of the clones is absent; in the studies checked, under half of the shortfall reflects unresolved V genes, and no reason is known for the rest. That table gives V, J and clone size, and the DNA gave D and trimming. In this sample the table shows fewer than 200,000 clones, approximately 12% of which occur a single time. 7.5% to 10% of the sample rests with the top ten.

In total, approximately 700 healthy bone marrow donors made up the cohort. Cohort members were all nominally healthy when sampled, although unrecorded immune exposures were likely present. The donor was CMV seropositive and was included in the group of around 300 seropositive cohort members. A peripheral blood sample was collected from each donor, and TCR beta sequencing was performed on peripheral blood mononuclear cells. The Qiagen DNeasy Blood Extraction Kit was used to extract genomic DNA from the blood cell samples. As regards this clone: Its antigen target is currently unknown. No much larger clonotype is one base removed from it; base qualities were not supplied.

From its cysteine to its phenylalanine, the CDR3 spans 16 amino acids. The kept DNA is CDR3 alone, 48 bases in frame from the first base. Based on the germline V gene, the CDR1 and CDR2 sequences are SNHLY and FYNNEI. V lost 0 bases and J lost 5 bases; the stretch between them is 17 bases long. Sequencing was carried out using PBMCs. Recombination connected TRBV2 to TRBJ2-7; TRBD2 is perhaps the D gene, given 6 matching bases. This receptor was identified in a man aged 50-59 years in good health and CMV-seropositive. The CDR3 has the sequence CASSEARGTNPHEQYF. DNA sequence: TGTGCCAGCAGTGAAGCGCGCGGGACCAACCCCCACGAGCAGTACTTC.